A single sample gave rise to the 32 T cell receptor beta chains below, sequenced in a study of siplizumab effects on memory and regulatory T cells (dated by TCRdb to the late 2010s). The method was the immunoSEQ multiplex PCR assay. TCRdb limited this immuneACCESS table to in-frame rearrangements with V and J called. A share of clones is missing; checked studies link under half to unresolved V genes, and the rest is unexplained. This sample comprises around 97,000 clones, roughly 94% of them detected only once. The ten top clones hold 1.3% of the sample. The sequenced material came from non-Treg CD4+ T cells sorted from blood. What this sample's cell subset or site label stands for: FACS-sorted unstimulated CD4+ non-regulatory T cells. Receptors were obtained from a human donor in good health.

The chain joins TRBV5-1 to TRBJ2-3; D gene unclear. Germline V gene lookup returns CDR1 SGHRS and CDR2 YFSETQ. V was cut by 2 bases and J by 2 bases, with 9 bases left in between. This CDR3 region has 14 residues. The CDR3 spells CASSLDQPTDTQYF. CDR3 coding DNA: TGCGCCAGCAGCTTAGACCAGCCCACAGATACGCAGTATTTT.

The rearrangement links TRBV5-1 to TRBJ2-7; TRBD2 agrees at 10 bases. Germline CDR1 reads SGHRS; CDR2 reads YFSETQ. J lost 5 bases, V lost 4 bases, and 3 bases had no gene match. This CDR3 has 13 amino acids. The CDR3 region has the DNA TGCGCCAGCAGCCCTAGCGGGAGAGACGAGCAGTACTTC. This encodes CASSPSGRDEQYF.

The chain uses TRBV7-9 and TRBJ1-2; the match to TRBD1 covers 7 bases. The germline V gene encodes CDR1 SEHNR and CDR2 FQNEAQ (reference sequence). Trimming cost V 6 bases and J 4 bases; bases outside gene matches: 5. This CDR3 region has 13 residues. The CDR3 bases are TGTGCCAGCAGTTCCCGACAGGGCTATGGCTACACCTTC. It is translated as CASSSRQGYGYTF.

The chain carries TRBV2 and TRBJ1-1; unclear D gene. Deletions cut 2 bases from V and 4 bases from J, with 14 bases between. Germline CDR1 and CDR2: SNHLY and FYNNEI. The CDR3 has 15 residues. CDR3 region: CASSESRVGGTEAFF. CDR3 coding DNA: TGTGCCAGCAGTGAATCTAGGGTAGGAGGCACTGAAGCTTTCTTT. Full variable domain (rest looked up from reference TRBV2 and TRBJ1-1): EPEVTQTPSHQVTQMGQEVILRCVPISNHLYFYWYRQILGQKVEFLVSFYNNEISEKSEIFDDQFSVERPDGSNFTLKIRSTKLEDSAMYFCASSESRVGGTEAFFGQGTRLTVV.

This sequence joins TRBV6-1 and TRBJ2-2; tentatively, D is TRBD1 (5 bases). This CDR3 has 13 amino acids. V lost 7 bases to trimming and J lost 6 bases, with 12 bases between them. The V gene's germline CDR1 is MNHNS and CDR2 SASEGT. In DNA form, the CDR3 reads TGTGCCAGCAAGGGCCAGGGCGCCGGGGAGCTGTTTTTT. It is translated as CASKGQGAGELFF.

The chain uses TRBV7-6 and TRBJ2-7; TRBD2 matches at 11 bases. V was clipped by 1 base and J by 7 bases; unmatched bases: 12. This CDR3 is built from 17 residues. Per the germline V gene, CDR1 is SGHVS and CDR2 is FNYEAQ. For the CDR3, the DNA is TGTGCCAGCAGCTTAGTAACTAGCGGGAGTGGGGGATTTGAGCAGTACTTC. It encodes CASSLVTSGSGGFEQYF.

This clone was seen just once. V is TRBV10-1 and J is TRBJ1-2, with 8 nucleotides matching TRBD1. Trimming at V came to 4 bases and at J to 7 bases, leaving 14 bases not matched to a gene. The length of the CDR3 is 16 residues. Germline CDR1 is WNHNN and CDR2 is SYGVQD (reference sequence). This CDR3 is CASSAGQGDTPFGYTF. For the CDR3, the DNA is TGCGCCAGCAGTGCCGGACAGGGAGATACCCCGTTTGGCTACACCTTC.

This chain connects TRBV6-6 to TRBJ2-7; the D gene is possibly TRBD2 (6 bases). Trimming removed 3 bases from V and 0 bases from J, with 15 bases in between. Germline CDR1 and CDR2: MNHNY and SVGAGI (reference sequence). The CDR3 has 16 residues. The CDR3 reads CASSYQISGLSYEQYF. As DNA, the CDR3 is TGTGCCAGCAGTTATCAAATAAGCGGGCTCTCCTACGAGCAGTACTTC.

This clone was seen just once. The chain joins TRBV25-1 to TRBJ2-1, with 7 nucleotides matching TRBD1. Germline assignment: CDR1 MGHDK and CDR2 SYGVNS. The V and J ends lost 3 bases and 7 bases, in that order; junction bases with no gene match: 12. The CDR3 spans 16 residues. The CDR3, as DNA: TGTGCCAGCAGTGAGACAGGGATCTTTGGTAGGAATGAGCAGTTCTTC. This codes for CASSETGIFGRNEQFF.

This CDR3 reads CASSPGTGQNQPQHF. The CDR3 DNA reads TGTGCCAGCAGCCCGGGGACAGGGCAAAATCAGCCCCAGCATTTT. The V gene is TRBV9, the J gene TRBJ1-5, with 9 bases identical to TRBD1. V lost 4 bases and J lost 4; bases outside the gene matches: 6. The V gene's germline CDR1 is SGDLS and CDR2 YYNGEE. The CDR3 is 15 residues long. Full variable domain (remainder filled in from reference TRBV9 and TRBJ1-5): DSGVTQTPKHLITATGQRVTLRCSPRSGDLSVYWYQQSLDQGLQFLIQYYNGEERAKGNILERFSAQQFPDLHSELNLSSLELGDSALYFCASSPGTGQNQPQHFGDGTRLSIL.

CDR3 in amino acids: CASSERGGGHNEQFF. The CDR3 bases are TGTGCCAGCAGTGAGCGGGGAGGGGGCCACAATGAGCAGTTCTTC. This chain uses TRBV6-1 with TRBJ2-1; D is perhaps TRBD1 or TRBD2 (7 bases each). V lost 3 bases to trimming and J lost 5 bases, with 14 bases between them. CDR1 is MNHNS and CDR2 is SASEGT in the germline V gene. CDR3 length: 15 residues.

The CDR3 loop is CASSGAGTGGKGYTF. DNA for the CDR3: TGTGCCAGCAGTGGAGCCGGGACAGGGGGCAAAGGCTACACCTTC. The rearrangement links TRBV28 to TRBJ1-2; 12 bases align to TRBD1. In germline, CDR1 is MDHEN, CDR2 SYDVKM. This CDR3 spans 15 amino acids. V lost 5 bases and J lost 8; bases outside the gene matches: 9.

The chain has TRBV11-2 and TRBJ2-7; 13 bases agree with TRBD2. The V and J ends lost 1 base and 1 base, in that order; junction bases with no gene match: 7. The germline gives CDR1 SGHAT, CDR2 FQNNGV. The CDR3 runs to 18 residues. The CDR3 sequence: CASSLVGAGLAGSYEQYF. As DNA, the CDR3 is TGTGCCAGCAGCTTAGTAGGGGCGGGACTAGCGGGGTCCTACGAGCAGTACTTC.

The CDR3, as DNA: TGTGCCAGCAGCTTAGGGGACAGGGGTCGCAATGAGCAGTTCTTC. Translated, it gives CASSLGDRGRNEQFF. This chain joins TRBV5-4 and TRBJ2-1; TRBD1 agrees at 10 bases. V lost 2 bases to trimming and J lost 6 bases; unmatched junction nucleotides: 5. CDR1 is SGHNT, CDR2 YYREEE, per germline (reference sequence). The CDR3 is 15 amino acids.

CDR3 amino acids: CASRPGTQETQYF. CDR3 nucleotide sequence: TGCGCCAGCAGGCCCGGGACCCAAGAGACCCAGTACTTC. J is TRBJ2-5 and V is TRBV5-1; the D call may be TRBD1 or TRBD2 (5 bases each). With 5 bases removed from V and 1 base from J, the gap between germline ends came to 9 bases. The CDR3 is 13 amino acids. The germline V gene has CDR1 SGHRS and CDR2 YFSETQ.

The rearrangement links TRBV5-1 to TRBJ2-1; TRBD2 agrees at 9 bases. V gave up 4 bases and J gave up 1 base; unmatched junction bases: 6. Germline V CDR1 and CDR2: SGHRS, YFSETQ. The CDR3 is 16 amino acids. CDR3 nucleotides: TGCGCCAGCAGCCTTAGCGGGAGTGGTTCCTACAATGAGCAGTTCTTC. This encodes CASSLSGSGSYNEQFF.

CDR3 amino acids: CASSLVANTDTQYF. The CDR3, as DNA: TGTGCCAGCAGCTTAGTGGCTAATACAGATACGCAGTATTTT. The chain couples TRBV7-3 to TRBJ2-3, with D unresolved. V shed 2 bases and J shed 3 bases, with 9 bases lying between them. Germline V gives CDR1 SGHTA, CDR2 FQGTGA. CDR3 length equals 14 residues.

The CDR3 loop reads CASSVGGAGGPRETQYF. The CDR3 DNA reads TGTGCCAGCAGCGTAGGGGGAGCGGGAGGTCCAAGAGAGACCCAGTACTTC. V gene TRBV9 combines with J gene TRBJ2-5; TRBD2 agrees at 9 bases. The germline V gene has CDR1 SGDLS and CDR2 YYNGEE. The CDR3 totals 17 residues. The J segment lost 4 bases and the V segment lost 0 bases, leaving 10 bases of the junction unmatched.

CDR3 amino acids: CASSSSGGLTEAFF. CDR3 sequence (DNA): TGCGCCAGCAGCTCATCAGGGGGGCTCACTGAAGCTTTCTTT. The V and J genes are TRBV5-1 and TRBJ1-1; 7 nucleotides line up with TRBD1. Germline values: CDR1 SGHRS, CDR2 YFSETQ. The junction had 6 bases not matched to a gene; V was cut back by 3 bases and J by 4 bases. This CDR3 is 14 amino acids long.

The CDR3 sequence is CASSLDGTDYYGYTF. Written as DNA, the CDR3 is TGCGCCAGCAGCTTGGATGGGACGGACTACTATGGCTACACCTTC. V and J are TRBV5-1 and TRBJ1-2; maybe TRBD1 (5 bases). Trimming took 0 bases from V and 3 from J, leaving 12 bases between them. The length of the CDR3 is 15 residues. In germline, CDR1 is SGHRS, CDR2 YFSETQ.

The rearrangement joins TRBV19 to TRBJ1-2; D gene uncertain. The CDR3 totals 14 residues. Germline CDR1 reads LNHDA; CDR2 reads SQIVND (reference sequence). V gave up 3 bases and J gave up 4 bases, with 12 bases separating them. The CDR3 sequence is CASSIAPGSYGYTF. For the CDR3, the DNA is TGTGCCAGTAGTATTGCCCCCGGGAGCTATGGCTACACCTTC.

The CDR3 DNA is TGTGCCAGCAGAACCGGGACAGAAGCTTTCTTT. This gives the protein CASRTGTEAFF. The V call is TRBV28, the J call TRBJ1-1, with D possibly matching TRBD1 (6 bases). V lost 6 bases to trimming and J lost 8 bases, with 10 bases between them. The CDR3 contains 11 residues. The germline CDR1 and CDR2 sequences are MDHEN and SYDVKM.

The chain joins TRBV29-1 to TRBJ2-1; D call uncertain. The germline V gene has CDR1 SQVTM and CDR2 ANQGSEA. The CDR3 contains 11 residues. The V gene lost 4 bases and the J gene lost 7 bases, with 8 bases spanning the gap. The chain's CDR3 is CSVVLVNEQFF. CDR3 DNA sequence: TGCAGCGTTGTTTTGGTTAATGAGCAGTTCTTC.

The rearrangement joins TRBV7-3 to TRBJ2-1; TRBD2 matches at 9 bases. Germline CDR1 reads SGHTA; CDR2 reads FQGTGA. CDR3 length equals 14 residues. Trimming at V came to 2 bases and at J to 4 bases, leaving 0 bases not matched to a gene. DNA for the CDR3: TGTGCCAGCAGCTTAGCGGGAGGGTACAATGAGCAGTTCTTC. This codes for CASSLAGGYNEQFF.

Here the CDR3 DNA reads TGTGCCAGCAGCTTAATCAGCAATCAGCCCCAGCATTTT. Translation gives CASSLISNQPQHF. This chain links TRBV7-9 with TRBJ1-5; D ambiguous. V lost 2 bases to trimming and J lost 1 base, with 3 bases between them. The germline gives CDR1 SEHNR, CDR2 FQNEAQ (reference sequence). This CDR3 region has 13 residues.

The rearrangement joins TRBV7-8 to TRBJ1-5; D is possibly TRBD1 (6 bases). Per germline, CDR1 SGHVS and CDR2 FQNEAQ. Trimming cost V 1 base and J 3 bases, with 10 bases left between them. There are 15 residues in the CDR3. Here the CDR3 reads CASSLGAGVNQPQHF. Written as DNA, the CDR3 is TGTGCCAGCAGCTTAGGGGCAGGGGTCAATCAGCCCCAGCATTTT. The variable domain in full, with the rest retrieved from reference TRBV7-8 and TRBJ1-5, is GAGVSQSPRYKVAKRGQDVALRCDPISGHVSLFWYQQALGQGPEFLTYFQNEAQLDKSGLPSDRFFAERPEGSVSTLKIQRTQQEDSAVYLCASSLGAGVNQPQHFGDGTRLSIL.

The chain is built from TRBV7-9 and TRBJ2-7; TRBD2 matches at 12 bases. The CDR3 length is 14 residues. From germline, CDR1 is SEHNR and CDR2 FQNEAQ (reference sequence). The ends lost 5 bases at V and 2 bases at J; junction bases unmatched: 1. CDR3 region: CASSRTSGAYEQYF. The CDR3 region has the DNA TGTGCCAGCAGCAGGACTAGCGGGGCCTACGAGCAGTACTTC.

Only one count was recorded for this clone. Sequence at one end of the junction differs from germline and may be a read error. This chain uses TRBV5-1 with TRBJ1-4, with TRBD1 as a possible D gene (6 bases). The CDR3 consists of 14 residues. CDR1 is SGHRS, CDR2 YFSETQ, per germline. The chain's CDR3 is CASSLQGTSEKLFF. For the CDR3, the DNA is TGCGCCAGCAGCTTGCAGGGGACTAGTGAAAAACTGTTTTTT.

The rearrangement joins TRBV5-6 to TRBJ1-5, with D perhaps TRBD1 (6 bases). CDR3 length: 14 residues. The germline gives CDR1 SGHDT, CDR2 YYEEEE. Trimming shortened V by 2 bases and J by 3 bases, and 9 bases separated the two germline ends. CDR3 DNA: TGTGCCAGCAGCTTCCAGGGGATCAATCAGCCCCAGCATTTT. Encoded protein: CASSFQGINQPQHF.

The genes are TRBV28 and TRBJ1-2; no clear D. The V end was cut by 6 bases, the J end by 4 bases, with 15 bases between. This CDR3 has 14 residues. Germline loops: CDR1 MDHEN, CDR2 SYDVKM. The CDR3 DNA reads TGTGCCAGCAGGGGTACGGGAGGGAGCTATGGCTACACCTTC. Translated: CASRGTGGSYGYTF.

The chain has TRBV30 and TRBJ2-5; 10 nucleotides match TRBD2. Per germline, CDR1 GTSNPN and CDR2 SVGIG (reference sequence). This CDR3 contains 14 residues. The J segment lost 5 bases and the V segment lost 8 bases, leaving 11 bases of the junction unmatched. The DNA for the CDR3 is TGTGCCCGAAAACTAGCGGGAAATATGGAGACCCAGTACTTC. Amino acid sequence: CARKLAGNMETQYF.

The J gene is TRBJ1-2, the V gene TRBV18; D perhaps matches TRBD1 (5 bases). V was clipped by 3 bases and J by 6 bases, with 14 bases between them. From germline, CDR1 is KGHSH and CDR2 LQKENI. The CDR3 loop spans 14 amino acids. The CDR3 here is CASSPVTGQNGYTF. In DNA form, the CDR3 reads TGTGCCAGCTCACCTGTTACAGGTCAGAATGGCTACACCTTC. The variable domain in full, with the rest retrieved from reference TRBV18 and TRBJ1-2, is NAGVMQNPRHLVRRRGQEARLRCSPMKGHSHVYWYRQLPEEGLKFMVYLQKENIIDESGMPKERFSAEFPKEGPSILRIQQVVRGDSAAYFCASSPVTGQNGYTFGSGTRLTVV.